The T cell receptor (beta chain) under discussion was sequenced for a study of monozygotic twins with inflammatory bowel disease. General observations from the study: Twin concordance left repertoire similarity unchanged, with limited power a possible explanation for this lack of difference. Among the T cells, different subtypes could not be distinguished.

The length of the CDR3 is 14 residues. From germline, CDR1 is SGHTA and CDR2 FQGNSA. Whole blood without T cell sorting served as the source of isolated total RNA. Nested amplification of TCRalpha and TCRbeta cDNA involved two PCRs of roughly 16 and 10 cycles. Using the 5' RACE reads, TCRdb records one entry per CDR3 protein without DNA. The specimen's table records about 300,000 distinct CDR3 sequences. As regards this clonotype: Its antigen is not known.

The source of this sequence is a human donor with ulcerative colitis or Crohn's disease, or a healthy co-twin of an affected twin (not recorded which). This chain uses TRBV7-2 with TRBJ2-2; TCRdb designates TRBD1, a call that cannot be tested without DNA. Material: blood. The CDR3 here is CASSLGRVTGELFF.